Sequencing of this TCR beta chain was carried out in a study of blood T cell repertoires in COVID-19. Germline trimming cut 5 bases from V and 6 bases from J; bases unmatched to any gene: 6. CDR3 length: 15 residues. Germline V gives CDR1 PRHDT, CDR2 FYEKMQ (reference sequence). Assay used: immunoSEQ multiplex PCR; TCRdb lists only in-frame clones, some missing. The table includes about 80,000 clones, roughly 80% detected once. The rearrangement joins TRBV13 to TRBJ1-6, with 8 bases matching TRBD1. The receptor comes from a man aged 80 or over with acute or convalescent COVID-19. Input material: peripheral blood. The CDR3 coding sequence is TGTGCCAGCAGCCCAGGGACAGGCGGTAATTCACCCCTCCACTTT. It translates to CASSPGTGGNSPLHF.